This TCR beta chain was sequenced for a study of blood T cells in healthy people across ages. Details on this clonotype: Its antigen is currently unknown.

General study results and limits: The study found more naive CD4+ cells and higher diversity in long-lived than aged donors.

For the second PCR, which ran for roughly 7 to 11 cycles, a sample-barcoded 5' primer and a J-beta primer mix were used. TCRdb re-called the 5' RACE reads with MiXCR, one entry per CDR3 protein. The sample holds approximately 880,000 distinct CDR3 sequences, about 48% seen once. The CDR3 has 15 amino acids. J was trimmed by 4 bases and V by 7 bases; bases with no gene match: 9. The TCR originated in a man aged 25 to 40 in good health. V is TRBV12-3 or TRBV12-4 and J is TRBJ2-2; TRBD1 matches 7 bases. Sequencing used blood. The CDR3 DNA reads as TGTGCCAGCACCACCAAGGGGGCCGCCACCGGGGAGCTGTTTTTT. Translation: CASTTKGAATGELFF.